A selection of T cell receptor beta chains follows, all from one sample in a study of cytomegalovirus exposure and HLA in healthy donors. This table comes from immunoSEQ multiplex PCR, and its TCRdb copy is limited to in-frame clones, with some not included. This sample carries 100,000 or so clones, roughly 15% of them seen once, and the ten largest clones take around 0.86%. The source material was PBMCs. The receptors here all came from a female donor in good health and CMV-seronegative. CDR3s include the opening cysteine and the closing phenylalanine or tryptophan. The order of the fields is J gene, clone size, D gene, V gene, CDR3 protein, CDR3 DNA. D genes are given only for firm matches. Size is stated for part of the rows, as once, few or many counts, or as a class when the clone is expanded.

TRBJ1-1 | - | - | TRBV19 | CASKGAEAFF | TGTGCCAGTAAGGGAGCTGAAGCTTTCTTT
TRBJ1-2 | few | TRBD1 | TRBV10-2 | CASTGPKTGGDYGYTF | TGCGCCAGCACGGGGCCTAAGACAGGGGGCGACTATGGCTACACCTTC
TRBJ1-2 | - | - | TRBV4-3 | CASSQVRETGYTF | TGCGCCAGCAGCCAAGTACGGGAAACTGGCTACACCTTC
TRBJ2-7 | few | - | TRBV29-1 | CSVGGSSYEQYF | TGCAGCGTTGGAGGGAGCTCCTACGAGCAGTACTTC
TRBJ2-1 | - | - | TRBV15 | CATSPLDGSGYNEQFF | TGTGCCACCTCTCCACTCGACGGGAGTGGGTACAATGAGCAGTTCTTC
TRBJ2-1 | - | - | TRBV7-6 | CASSSLESREQFF | TGTGCCAGCAGTAGCCTAGAATCACGTGAGCAGTTCTTC
TRBJ1-5 | few | TRBD1 | TRBV10-2 | CASSEPIGQGSYSQPQHF | TGCGCCAGCAGTGAGCCCATAGGACAGGGTAGTTATAGTCAGCCCCAGCATTTT
TRBJ1-1 | - | - | TRBV19 | CASSMSPQQGRAFF | TGTGCCAGTAGTATGTCTCCTCAACAGGGACGAGCTTTCTTT
TRBJ1-1 | few | - | TRBV11-2 | CASSLVALLNTEAFF | TGTGCCAGCAGCTTAGTGGCCCTCTTGAACACTGAAGCTTTCTTT
TRBJ1-1 | few | TRBD1 | TRBV10-3 | CAISADKQGPRGDTEAFF | TGTGCCATCAGTGCAGATAAACAGGGGCCGCGGGGGGACACTGAAGCTTTCTTT
TRBJ2-7 | - | TRBD2 | TRBV9 | CASSVSGRDHYEQYF | TGTGCCAGCAGCGTCAGCGGGAGGGACCACTACGAGCAGTACTTC
TRBJ1-2 | few | - | TRBV4-3 | CASSLRREILYGYTF | TGCGCCAGCAGCCTGCGGAGGGAAATACTTTATGGCTACACCTTC
TRBJ2-7 | few | - | TRBV5-6 | CASSLLGPTYEQYF | TGTGCCAGCAGCTTGTTGGGGCCTACCTACGAGCAGTACTTC
TRBJ2-7 | - | TRBD1 | TRBV6-5 | CASSRDRGEEQYF | TGTGCCAGCTCGAGGGACAGGGGAGAGGAGCAGTACTTC